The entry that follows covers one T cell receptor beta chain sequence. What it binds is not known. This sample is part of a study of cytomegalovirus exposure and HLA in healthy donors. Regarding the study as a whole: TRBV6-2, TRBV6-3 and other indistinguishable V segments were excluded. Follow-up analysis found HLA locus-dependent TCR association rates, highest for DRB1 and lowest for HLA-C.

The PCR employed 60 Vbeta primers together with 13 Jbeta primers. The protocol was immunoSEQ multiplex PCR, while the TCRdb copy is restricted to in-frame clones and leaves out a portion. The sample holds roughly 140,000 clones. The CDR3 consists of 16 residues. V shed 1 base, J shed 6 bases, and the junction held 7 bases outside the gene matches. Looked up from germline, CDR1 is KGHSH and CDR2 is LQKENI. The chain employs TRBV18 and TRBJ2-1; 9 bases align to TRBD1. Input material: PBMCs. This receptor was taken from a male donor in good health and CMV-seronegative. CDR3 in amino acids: CASSPLLPGQGNEQFF. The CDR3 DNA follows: TGTGCCAGCTCACCACTATTACCGGGACAGGGCAATGAGCAGTTCTTC.